This T cell receptor beta chain appears in the sequencing data of a study of CD8+ T cells in alopecia areata (dated 2018 in TCRdb). About the full investigation: The treated patients took part in an open-label pilot trial in which moderate-to-severe alopecia areata was treated with oral tofacitinib at 5 to 10 mg twice daily. Tofacitinib was administered for 6 to 18 months, and 6 months of follow-up off drug were then conducted to assess delayed response and recurrence. The SALT score, which quantifies the percentage of affected scalp surface area, was used to measure disease severity in treated patients. In both human patients and the C3H/HeJ mouse model, the study applied high-throughput TCRbeta sequencing to look at T cell clonal expansion in alopecia areata. In humans, TCRbeta sequencing was performed on scalp tissue and on sorted CD4+ and CD8+ peripheral blood T cells from healthy controls and from patients with patchy or totalis/universalis alopecia areata. Biopsies were taken from tofacitinib-treated patients at baseline and at 4 and 24 weeks of treatment, and a later scalp biopsy was taken in several of the tofacitinib-treated patients. Scalp clonality was compared among normal scalp (n=4), patchy alopecia areata scalp (n=8), and alopecia totalis/universalis scalp (n=8). RNA came from the PAXgene miRNA kit for fixed scalp, the miRNeasy kit for PBMCs, and the RNeasy kit for mouse skin. immunoSEQ multiplex PCR using 35 Vbeta forward primers and 13 Jbeta reverse primers was used to amplify TCRbeta CDR3 regions.

The treatment or condition tag for this specimen amounts to: oral pan-JAK inhibitor, 5-10 mg twice daily. Lesional scalp punch biopsies and peripheral blood were collected from alopecia areata patients. PBMCs were isolated by density centrifugation and stained for CD3, CD4 and CD8, and CD4+ and CD8+ T cells were sorted on a FACSAria. The CDR3 holds 16 amino acids from the cysteine to the phenylalanine. Only the CDR3 DNA is retained, 48 bases long and in frame from the first base. V lost 3 bases and J lost 0 bases, and the count of bases not matched to a germline gene is 3. The germline V gene (reference sequence) supplies CDR1 PRHDT and CDR2 FYEKMQ. Overall study outcomes, separate from this receptor: Because the treated cohort was small and included a single nonresponder, larger studies are needed to assess links between baseline CD8+ expansion and response. Shared TCR sequences between patients were less evident than in mice, which may be partly attributable to HLA diversity in the patient population. During tofacitinib treatment, many expanded lesional clones stuck around in both scalp and blood, and this persistence may partly explain why relapse happens after treatment is stopped. Resident alphabeta T cells in normal human skin are also sequenced, complicating scalp TCR repertoire analysis, unlike mouse skin dominated by gammadelta T cells. Tofacitinib significantly decreased scalp clonality and the number of expanded CD8+ clones among the top 100 scalp clones. Compared with normal scalp, lesional scalp had higher clonality and more expanded CD8+ clones, particularly in alopecia totalis/universalis, a pattern that suggests antigenic drive.

A remark on this clone: Its binding antigen is unknown. Qualities for individual bases were not recorded, and no much larger clone is one base off.

To prepare the library, the immunoSEQ multiplex PCR assay was applied. RNA was extracted from all samples and reverse transcribed into cDNA as template for TCR sequencing. First-strand cDNA was synthesized with SuperScript III using a 2:1 mix of oligo-dT and random hexamers. A synthetic immune receptor repertoire was used to measure amplification bias, and any remaining bias was corrected computationally. Per the original workflow: Raw reads were preprocessed for error removal, and CDR3 was defined according to IMGT conventions as running from the conserved cysteine to phenylalanine. Clonality was computed by normalizing Shannon entropy by log2 of the number of productive unique TCRs and subtracting the result from 1. Whether each scalp clone was CD4 or CD8 was inferred by checking scalp TCRbeta sequences against the CD4 and CD8 repertoires from sorted blood. Imported from immuneACCESS, the table was reduced by TCRdb to in-frame sequences with V and J called. These copies leave out some clones; in studies compared against another copy, an unresolved V gene accounts for under half, and the cause of the remainder is not known. The V and J calls and clone size were taken over from that table, and D and trimming were inferred from the DNA. In all, the sample holds a few hundred thousand clones, and 60% of those were seen once. Of the sample, around 0.92% is held by the ten largest clones.

The sequence joins TRBV13 to TRBJ2-5, with TRBD1 matching 11 junction bases. This receptor was taken from a human donor with alopecia areata. This material consisted of CD4+ T cells sorted from blood, taken at approximately week 51, from a patient treated with tofacitinib. The sequence in DNA is TGTGCCAGCAGCTTCGGGGACAGGGGGAACCAAGAGACCCAGTACTTC. It is translated as CASSFGDRGNQETQYF.